This TCR beta chain derives from a study of siplizumab effects on memory and regulatory T cells. Using immunoSEQ multiplex PCR, the repertoire was profiled, and TCRdb retains in-frame clones only, with some absent. Among 99,000 or so clones listed, about 94% were seen once. General observations from the study: In unstimulated cells, naive T cells appeared more diverse than memory T cells and seemed major alloresponse contributors. Mappable CD4+ clones that were alloreactive averaged around 70% Treg-derived with siplizumab versus around 25% in controls. No more than a minor fraction of alloreactive clones could be traced back to unstimulated subsets. Alloreactive sequences from unstimulated CD4+ memory cells fell significantly with siplizumab.

As regards this clone: Its specificity is unknown.

Germline CDR1 and CDR2: LNHDA and SQIVND (reference sequence). CDR3 size: 15 residues. V was clipped by 1 base and J by 2 bases; unmatched bases: 2. The sequenced material came from non-Treg CD4+ T cells sorted from blood. This chain uses TRBV19 with TRBJ1-5, with TRBD1 identical over 7 bases. The receptor was isolated from a human donor in good health. CDR3 amino acids: CASSIGQGGNQPQHF. DNA of the CDR3: TGTGCCAGTAGTATAGGACAGGGAGGCAATCAGCCCCAGCATTTT.